Listed here are 14 T cell receptor beta chains from one sample, sequenced in a study of T cells after yellow fever vaccination. A single record per CDR3 protein comes from TCRdb applying MiXCR to the 5' RACE reads. The sample yields about 120,000 distinct CDR3 sequences, 6.5% to 9% seen once. The specimen was CD4+ T cells sorted from PBMCs, collected about 41 days after the first yellow fever vaccination. The receptor set was obtained from a man between 18 and 35 years old who received the YFV17D yellow fever vaccine.

This clonotype has only a few counts. This chain joins TRBV18 and TRBJ2-5, with D possibly matching TRBD2 (5 bases). Germline lookup yields CDR1 KGHSH and CDR2 LQKENI. The V and J ends lost 1 base and 5 bases respectively, with 11 bases between them. CDR3 length: 14 residues. This CDR3 is CASSPRGQEETQYF. In DNA, the CDR3 is TGTGCCAGCTCACCACGCGGGCAGGAGGAGACCCAGTACTTC.

In this sample, this clonotype turned up many times. The J gene is TRBJ2-3, the V gene TRBV7-2, with D unresolved. The CDR3 runs to 14 residues. Germline V gene sequence: CDR1 SGHTA, CDR2 FQGNSA. V lost 5 bases and J lost 3, with 12 bases in between. CDR3 in DNA: TGTGCCAGCAGCCCGACCCGACTTACAGATACGCAGTATTTT. Its translation is CASSPTRLTDTQYF.

This chain connects TRBV18 to TRBJ1-5; D unclear. Germline CDR1 KGHSH, CDR2 LQKENI. The CDR3 runs to 14 residues. V was clipped by 3 bases and J by 7 bases, with 13 bases between them. In DNA, the CDR3 is TGTGCCAGCTCACCTTATTCAGTTAACCAGCCCCAGCATTTT. Amino acid sequence: CASSPYSVNQPQHF. Combining the CDR3 with reference TRBV18 and TRBJ1-5 gives the whole variable domain NAGVMQNPRHLVRRRGQEARLRCSPMKGHSHVYWYRQLPEEGLKFMVYLQKENIIDESGMPKERFSAEFPKEGPSILRIQQVVRGDSAAYFCASSPYSVNQPQHFGDGTRLSIL.

This clonotype occurred many times. CDR3 sequence reads: CASSFLGLYNEQFF. As DNA, the CDR3 is TGTGCCAGCAGCTTTCTGGGTCTCTACAATGAGCAGTTCTTC. The chain couples TRBV7-2 to TRBJ2-1, with D unresolved. The CDR3 extends over 14 amino acids. V lost 3 bases and J 3 bases, leaving 9 bases between the germline ends. In germline, CDR1 is SGHTA, CDR2 FQGNSA.

In its sample, this clonotype was seen many times. The genes are TRBV29-1 and TRBJ2-7; tentatively, D is TRBD2 (5 bases). Germline assignment: CDR1 SQVTM and CDR2 ANQGSEA. Between the trimmed V and J ends, which lost 7 bases and 5 bases, there was a span of 15 bases. The CDR3 length is 12 residues. This chain's CDR3 is CSGLSRVHEQYF. The CDR3 DNA sequence: TGCAGCGGGTTGTCGAGGGTCCACGAGCAGTACTTC.

This clonotype was found many times. The chain couples TRBV5-1 to TRBJ1-2; D is uncertain. Germline assignment: CDR1 SGHRS and CDR2 YFSETQ. This CDR3 has 14 amino acids. The V and J ends lost 0 bases and 2 bases respectively, with 8 bases between them. The CDR3, as DNA: TGCGCCAGCAGCTTGGATCGGGAAAACTATGGCTACACCTTC. It yields the protein CASSLDRENYGYTF.

This clonotype was observed many times. V usage is TRBV7-9 and J usage is TRBJ2-5; either TRBD1 or TRBD2 may supply D (5 bases each). The CDR3 is 15 residues long. Between the trimmed V and J ends, which lost 1 base and 3 bases, there was a span of 12 bases. In germline, CDR1 is SEHNR, CDR2 FQNEAQ (reference sequence). For the CDR3, the DNA is TGTGCCAGCAGCTTAGGGGGGTCCGGGAAAGAGACCCAGTACTTC. Its translation: CASSLGGSGKETQYF.

There are many counts of this clonotype. The chain carries TRBV5-1 and TRBJ1-5; D not certain. The CDR3 consists of 13 residues. V lost 5 bases to trimming and J lost 7 bases, with 13 bases between them. Germline V gene lookup returns CDR1 SGHRS and CDR2 YFSETQ. CDR3: CASSPGYGQPQHF. The CDR3 bases are TGCGCCAGCAGTCCGGGGTACGGGCAGCCCCAGCATTTT.

The sample holds many counts of this clonotype. The chain uses TRBV5-1 and TRBJ2-1; the D call may be TRBD1 or TRBD2 (5 bases each). Per germline, CDR1 SGHRS and CDR2 YFSETQ. CDR3 length equals 15 residues. Trimming removed 4 bases at V and 5 bases at J, with 16 bases between. The CDR3 DNA is TGCGCCAGCAGCGCGACGGGACGCAGAGACAATGAGCAGTTCTTC. Protein sequence: CASSATGRRDNEQFF. Full variable domain (rest looked up from reference TRBV5-1 and TRBJ2-1): KAGVTQTPRYLIKTRGQQVTLSCSPISGHRSVSWYQQTPGQGLQFLFEYFSETQRNKGNFPGRFSGRQFSNSRSEMNVSTLELGDSALYLCASSATGRRDNEQFFGPGTRLTVL.

The chain has TRBV27 and TRBJ2-3; TRBD2 agrees at 10 bases. This CDR3 is 16 amino acids long. Germline V lookup: CDR1 MNHEY, CDR2 SMNVEV (reference sequence). The J segment lost 8 bases and the V segment lost 3 bases, leaving 11 bases of the junction unmatched. For the CDR3, the DNA is TGTGCCAGCAGTTTCGGGGTAGCGGGGGGATTCGGTACGCAGTATTTT. Translation gives CASSFGVAGGFGTQYF.

This clonotype was seen ten or more times. The CDR3 nucleotides are TGTGCCAGCAGTTCATTTGGGGACTCCTACGAGCAGTACTTC. This codes for CASSSFGDSYEQYF. The chain is built from TRBV5-6 and TRBJ2-7; D unclear. Germline CDR1 and CDR2: SGHDT and YYEEEE. V was shortened by 5 bases and J by 0 bases, with 12 bases between the two germline ends. The CDR3 extends over 14 amino acids.

This clonotype has ten or more counts. This chain connects TRBV20-1 to TRBJ1-5; D is ambiguous. Germline V gene sequence: CDR1 DFQATT, CDR2 SNEGSKA (reference sequence). V was pared by 3 bases and J by 7 bases, with 13 bases between. This CDR3 has 13 residues. The CDR3 DNA reads as TGCAGTGCTAGGTCCGCGATCAGGCAGCCCCAGCATTTT. Translating gives CSARSAIRQPQHF.

There are a few counts of this clonotype. The chain uses TRBV5-1 and TRBJ1-6; tentatively, D is TRBD1 (6 bases). The germline CDR1 and CDR2 sequences are SGHRS and YFSETQ. The CDR3 is 14 residues long. V was trimmed by 4 bases and J by 9 bases, leaving 14 bases between them. Written as DNA, the CDR3 is TGCGCCAGCAGCCCGGACAGTCAAGGTTCACCCCTCCACTTT. Translated, it gives CASSPDSQGSPLHF.

This clonotype showed up just a few times. V is TRBV7-9 and J is TRBJ2-2; D uncertain. Germline CDR1 reads SEHNR; CDR2 reads FQNEAQ (reference sequence). This CDR3 has 13 amino acids. V shed 7 bases and J shed 3 bases, with 9 bases lying between them. This CDR3 reads CASTPVDTGELFF. In nucleotides, the CDR3 is TGTGCCAGCACCCCAGTCGACACCGGGGAGCTGTTTTTT.